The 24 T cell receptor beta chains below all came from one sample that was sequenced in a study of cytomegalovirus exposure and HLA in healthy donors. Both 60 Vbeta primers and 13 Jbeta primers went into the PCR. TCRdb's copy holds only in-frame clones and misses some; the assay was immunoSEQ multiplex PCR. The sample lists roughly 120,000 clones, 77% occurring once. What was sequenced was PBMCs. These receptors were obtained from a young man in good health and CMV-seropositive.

The CDR3 is CASSSTGREQFF. Written as DNA, the CDR3 is TGTGCCAGCAGCTCGACAGGCCGAGAGCAGTTCTTC. The genes are TRBV5-6 and TRBJ2-1, with D possibly being TRBD1 (6 bases). Germline CDR1 and CDR2: SGHDT and YYEEEE. V was cut by 3 bases and J by 10 bases, with 11 bases left in between. The CDR3 sequence is 12 residues long.

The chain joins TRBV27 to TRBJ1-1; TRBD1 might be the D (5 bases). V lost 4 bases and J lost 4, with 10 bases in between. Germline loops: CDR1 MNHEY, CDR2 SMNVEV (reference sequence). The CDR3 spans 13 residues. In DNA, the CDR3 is TGTGCCAGCAGTTGGAGGGGAGGCACTGAAGCTTTCTTT. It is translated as CASSWRGGTEAFF.

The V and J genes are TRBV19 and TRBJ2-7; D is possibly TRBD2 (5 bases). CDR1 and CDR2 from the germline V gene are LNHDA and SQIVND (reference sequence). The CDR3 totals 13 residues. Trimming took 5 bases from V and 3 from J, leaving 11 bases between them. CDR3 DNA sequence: TGTGCCAGTAGTCTTCAGCGGAACTACGAGCAGTACTTC. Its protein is CASSLQRNYEQYF.

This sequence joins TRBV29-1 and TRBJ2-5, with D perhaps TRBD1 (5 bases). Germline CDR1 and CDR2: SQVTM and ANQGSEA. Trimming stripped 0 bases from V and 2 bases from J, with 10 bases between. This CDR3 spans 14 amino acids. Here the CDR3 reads CSVEEQGYQETQYF. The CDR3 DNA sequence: TGCAGCGTTGAAGAGCAGGGTTATCAAGAGACCCAGTACTTC.

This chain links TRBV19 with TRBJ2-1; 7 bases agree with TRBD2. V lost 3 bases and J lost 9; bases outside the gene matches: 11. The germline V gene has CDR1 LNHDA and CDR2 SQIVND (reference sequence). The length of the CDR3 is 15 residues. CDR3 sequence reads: CASSIGPSGLGEQFF. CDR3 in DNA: TGTGCCAGTAGTATCGGGCCTAGCGGTCTGGGTGAGCAGTTCTTC.

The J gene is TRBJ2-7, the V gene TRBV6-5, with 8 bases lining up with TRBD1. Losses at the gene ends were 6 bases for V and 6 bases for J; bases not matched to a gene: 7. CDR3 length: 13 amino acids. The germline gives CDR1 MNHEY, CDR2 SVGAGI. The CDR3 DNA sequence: TGTGCCAGCAGGTGGGACAGGATGGGCGAGCAGTACTTC. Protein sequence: CASRWDRMGEQYF.

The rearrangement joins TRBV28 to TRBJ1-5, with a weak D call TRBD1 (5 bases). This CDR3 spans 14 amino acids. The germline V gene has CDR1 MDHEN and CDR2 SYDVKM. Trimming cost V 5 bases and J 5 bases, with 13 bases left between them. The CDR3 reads CASSPGGVDQPQHF. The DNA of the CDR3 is TGTGCCAGCAGTCCTGGGGGGGTGGATCAGCCCCAGCATTTT.

The CDR3 DNA is TGCGCCAGCAGCTTGGCCCCCCAGGGGGCGCGAGAAAAACTGTTTTTT. Its translation is CASSLAPQGAREKLFF. The V and J genes are TRBV5-1 and TRBJ1-4, with 8 bases aligning to TRBD1. Germline values: CDR1 SGHRS, CDR2 YFSETQ. Trimming took 0 bases from V and 8 from J; bases not matched to a gene: 9. This CDR3 is 16 amino acids long.

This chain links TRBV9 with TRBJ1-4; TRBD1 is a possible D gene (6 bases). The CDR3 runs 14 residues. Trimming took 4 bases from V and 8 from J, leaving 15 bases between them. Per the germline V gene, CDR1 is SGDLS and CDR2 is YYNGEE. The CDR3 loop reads CASSLSGGEEKLFF. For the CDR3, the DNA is TGTGCCAGCAGCCTCTCGGGGGGCGAGGAAAAACTGTTTTTT.

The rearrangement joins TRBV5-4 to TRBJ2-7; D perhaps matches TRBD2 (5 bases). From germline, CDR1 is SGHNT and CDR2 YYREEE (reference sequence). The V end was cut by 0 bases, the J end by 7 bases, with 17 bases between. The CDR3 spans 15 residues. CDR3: CASSLVSEGPFEQYF. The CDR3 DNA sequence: TGTGCCAGCAGCTTGGTCTCAGAGGGCCCTTTTGAGCAGTACTTC.

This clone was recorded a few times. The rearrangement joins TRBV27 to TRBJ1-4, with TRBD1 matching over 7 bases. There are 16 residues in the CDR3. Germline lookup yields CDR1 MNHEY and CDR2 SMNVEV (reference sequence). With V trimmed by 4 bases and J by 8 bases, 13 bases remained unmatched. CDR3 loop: CASSSPRTGEGEKLFF. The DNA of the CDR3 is TGTGCCAGCAGTTCGCCCCGAACAGGGGAAGGGGAAAAACTGTTTTTT.

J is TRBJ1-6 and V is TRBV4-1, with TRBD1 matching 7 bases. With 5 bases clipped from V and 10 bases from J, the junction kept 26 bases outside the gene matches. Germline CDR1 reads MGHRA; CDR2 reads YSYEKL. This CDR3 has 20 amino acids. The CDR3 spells CASSFLPPIQGVSGRSPLHF. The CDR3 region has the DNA TGCGCCAGCAGCTTCCTCCCCCCGATTCAGGGGGTTTCCGGACGGTCACCCCTCCACTTT.

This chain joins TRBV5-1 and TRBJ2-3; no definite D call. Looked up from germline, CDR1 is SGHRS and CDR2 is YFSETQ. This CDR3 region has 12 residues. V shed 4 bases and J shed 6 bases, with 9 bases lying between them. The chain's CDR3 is CASSPRPDTQYF. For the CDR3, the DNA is TGCGCCAGCAGCCCGAGGCCCGATACGCAGTATTTT.

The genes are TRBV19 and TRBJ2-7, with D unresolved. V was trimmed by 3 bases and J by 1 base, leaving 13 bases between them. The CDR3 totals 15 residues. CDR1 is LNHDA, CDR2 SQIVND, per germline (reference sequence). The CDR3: CASSMSLQASYEQYF. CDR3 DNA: TGTGCCAGTAGTATGTCCCTCCAAGCATCCTACGAGCAGTACTTC.

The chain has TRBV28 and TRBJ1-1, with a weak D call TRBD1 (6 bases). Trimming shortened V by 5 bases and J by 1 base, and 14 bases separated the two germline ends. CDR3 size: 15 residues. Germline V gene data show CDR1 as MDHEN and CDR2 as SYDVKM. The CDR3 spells CASSIASTGNTEAFF. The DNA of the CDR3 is TGTGCCAGCAGTATCGCCTCGACAGGGAACACTGAAGCTTTCTTT. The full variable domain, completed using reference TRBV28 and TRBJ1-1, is DVKVTQSSRYLVKRTGEKVFLECVQDMDHENMFWYRQDPGLGLRLIYFSYDVKMKEKGDIPEGYSVSREKKERFSLILESASTNQTSMYLCASSIASTGNTEAFFGQGTRLTVV.

The CDR3 DNA follows: TGCGCCAGCAGCCAAGTCGGGAGGGGTTTAAATGGCTACACCTTC. It encodes CASSQVGRGLNGYTF. The chain has TRBV4-1 and TRBJ1-2, with a tentative D call TRBD1 (5 bases). Germline assignment: CDR1 MGHRA and CDR2 YSYEKL. The V end lost 1 base, the J end lost 6 bases, and 15 bases lay between the germline ends. The CDR3 length is 15 residues.

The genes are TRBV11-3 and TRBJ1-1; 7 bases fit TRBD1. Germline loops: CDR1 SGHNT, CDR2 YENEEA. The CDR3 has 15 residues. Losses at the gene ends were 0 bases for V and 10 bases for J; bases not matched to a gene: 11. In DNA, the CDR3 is TGTGCCAGCAGCTTAGATTCGCGGAACAGGGGAGTAGCTTTCTTT. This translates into CASSLDSRNRGVAFF.

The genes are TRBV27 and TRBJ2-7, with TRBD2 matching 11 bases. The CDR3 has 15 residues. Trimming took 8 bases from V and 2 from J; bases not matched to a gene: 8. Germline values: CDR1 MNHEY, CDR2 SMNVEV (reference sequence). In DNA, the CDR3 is TGTGCCAGCTCCCCGGGACTAGCGGCAACCTACGAGCAGTACTTC. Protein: CASSPGLAATYEQYF.

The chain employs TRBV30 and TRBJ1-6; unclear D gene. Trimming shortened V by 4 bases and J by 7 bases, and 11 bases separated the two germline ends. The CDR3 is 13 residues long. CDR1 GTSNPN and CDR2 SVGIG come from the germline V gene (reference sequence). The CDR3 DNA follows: TGTGCCTGGACCCAAGAGGGAAATTCACCCCTCCACTTT. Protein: CAWTQEGNSPLHF.

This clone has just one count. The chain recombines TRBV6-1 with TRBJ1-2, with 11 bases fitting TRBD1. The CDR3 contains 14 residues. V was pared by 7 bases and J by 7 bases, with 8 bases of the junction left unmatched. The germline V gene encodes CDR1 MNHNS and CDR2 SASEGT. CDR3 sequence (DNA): TGTGCCAGCATGAACCCCGGGACAGGGGGTGGCTACACCTTC. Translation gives CASMNPGTGGGYTF.

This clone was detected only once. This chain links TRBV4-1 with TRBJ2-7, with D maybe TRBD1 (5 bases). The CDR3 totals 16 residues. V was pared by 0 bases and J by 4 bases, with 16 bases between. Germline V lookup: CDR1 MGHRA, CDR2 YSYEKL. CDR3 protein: CASSQDGAGYRYEQYF. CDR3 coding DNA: TGCGCCAGCAGCCAAGATGGGGCCGGGTACCGATACGAGCAGTACTTC.

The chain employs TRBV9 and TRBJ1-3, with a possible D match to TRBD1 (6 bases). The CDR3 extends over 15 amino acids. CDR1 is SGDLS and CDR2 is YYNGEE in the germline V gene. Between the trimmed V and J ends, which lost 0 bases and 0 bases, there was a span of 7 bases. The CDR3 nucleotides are TGTGCCAGCAGCGTAGGGACAGCCTCTGGAAACACCATATATTTT. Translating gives CASSVGTASGNTIYF.

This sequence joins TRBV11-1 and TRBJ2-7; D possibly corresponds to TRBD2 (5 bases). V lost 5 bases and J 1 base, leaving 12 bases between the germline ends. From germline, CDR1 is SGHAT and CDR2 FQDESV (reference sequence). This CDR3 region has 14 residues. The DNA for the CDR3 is TGTGCCAGCAGCCGACCCGGGGTTTCCTACGAGCAGTACTTC. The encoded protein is CASSRPGVSYEQYF.

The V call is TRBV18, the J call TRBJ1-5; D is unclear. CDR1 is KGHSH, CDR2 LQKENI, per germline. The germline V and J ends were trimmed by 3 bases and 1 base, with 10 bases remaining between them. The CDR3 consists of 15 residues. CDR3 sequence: CASSPRGGSNQPQHF. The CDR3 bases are TGTGCCAGCTCACCTAGAGGAGGGAGCAATCAGCCCCAGCATTTT.